Given below is one T cell receptor (beta chain) in context. It has no known antigen specificity. The input lacks base qualities; no much larger clone sits a single base away. TCRbeta CDR3 regions were amplified from genomic DNA using the immunoSEQ Assay, a bias-controlled multiplex PCR. In the paper's pipeline: The number of nucleated cells in each sample was estimated from the amplification of reference gene primers within the assay. Sequence reads were collapsed and filtered to measure the absolute abundance of every unique TCRbeta CDR3 rearrangement. For each sample, productive Simpson clonality was calculated as the square root of Simpson's diversity index over productive rearrangements. TCRdb carries this immuneACCESS record with in-frame sequences only. Its versions omit some clonotypes, under half of them owing to an unresolved V gene in the studies checked, with the rest unexplained. D and trimming come from the DNA, and the V and J calls and clone size come from that table. The sample includes some 150,000 clones, with approximately 90% observed a single time. The top ten constitute over 3.5% of the sample.

The data are from a study of blood T cell repertoires in COVID-19 (dated by TCRdb to 2019 to 2021). The study in broad terms: Samples from collaborators originated in the United States, Italy and Spain and spanned both the acute and convalescent phases of COVID-19. Sample metadata almost always included a de-identified subject ID, COVID-19 status, age in years and sex. The prospective study material was composed of cDNA or gDNA derived from T cells, B-cell-depleted T cells, or PBMCs. The repertoires were released in a freely available public database meant as a resource for research on the immune response to SARS-CoV-2. Deeply sampled blood TCRbeta repertoires from subjects exposed to, actively infected with, or recovered from COVID-19 were included in the dataset. The samples were drawn from two sources: the first 160 participants of the ongoing ImmuneRACE study, and over 950 subjects contributed by 6 global collaborators. Where available, HLA class I and class II types were obtained from metadata supplied by the sample provider rather than from assay-based typing.

Whole blood was collected in K2EDTA tubes by collaborating institutions according to the institutions' own protocols. For TCRbeta analysis, collaborators shipped samples as frozen whole blood, isolated PBMCs, or DNA extracted from either of those sample types. Study-level results and caveats: Clinical and demographic metadata were provided uncurated, with the amount varying by source and participant.

Material for sequencing was peripheral blood. This TCR was recovered from a woman in her sixties with active or convalescent COVID-19.

The base sequence is TGCGCCAGCAGCTTGGGAGGCGGGGGCGCCTACAATGAGCAGTTCTTC. This sequence encodes CASSLGGGGAYNEQFF. The chain joins TRBV5-1 to TRBJ2-1; tentative D gene TRBD2, with 7 bases matching. Reading from cysteine to phenylalanine, the CDR3 counts 16 amino acids. The CDR3 DNA has 48 bases and is translated from base 1. Trimming at the junction amounts to 0 bases on V and 2 bases on J, and the germline ends lie 12 bases apart. Based on the germline V gene, the CDR1 and CDR2 sequences are SGHRS and YFSETQ. The CDR3, completed at both ends by the reference TRBV5-1 and TRBJ2-1 genes, gives the full variable domain KAGVTQTPRYLIKTRGQQVTLSCSPISGHRSVSWYQQTPGQGLQFLFEYFSETQRNKGNFPGRFSGRQFSNSRSEMNVSTLELGDSALYLCASSLGGGGAYNEQFFGPGTRLTVL.